This is a list of T cell receptor beta chains from one sample in a study of PD-1 blockade in mismatch repair-deficient tumors. The table came from immunoSEQ multiplex PCR; TCRdb's copy has only in-frame clones and leaves some out. Here the sample spans about 68,000 clones, about 78% being singletons. This specimen was peripheral blood, taken 2 weeks after starting pembrolizumab. These receptors were obtained from an adult with mismatch repair-deficient cancer. Each CDR3 is given with its conserved first and last residue. The D gene is left open where the match is weak. Size is omitted from some rows. Given values are once, few, many or a class for expanded clones.

CDR3 DNA: TGTGCCAGCAGCCAAGTAGTGACTAGGAACAATGAGCAGTTCTTC
CDR3 protein: CASSQVVTRNNEQFF
V gene: TRBV14
J gene: TRBJ2-1
D gene: -
clone size: -
CDR3 length: 15

CDR3 DNA: TGTGCCATCAGTGAGCCTAAAGGGGTTGGCGAGCAGTACTTC
CDR3 protein: CAISEPKGVGEQYF
V gene: TRBV10-3
J gene: TRBJ2-7
D gene: -
clone size: -
CDR3 length: 14

CDR3 DNA: TGTGCCAGCAGCTCCGGGACTAGCGCGAACAATGAGCAGTTCTTC
CDR3 protein: CASSSGTSANNEQFF
V gene: TRBV5-4
J gene: TRBJ2-1
D gene: TRBD2
clone size: -
CDR3 length: 15

CDR3 DNA: TGTGCCACCGTTGAGCCCCCTCTTTGGGAGCAGTACTTC
CDR3 protein: CATVEPPLWEQYF
V gene: TRBV7-9
J gene: TRBJ2-7
D gene: -
clone size: few
CDR3 length: 13

CDR3 DNA: TGCGCCAGCAGCTTATCAGGGAATGAAAAACTGTTTTTT
CDR3 protein: CASSLSGNEKLFF
V gene: TRBV5-1
J gene: TRBJ1-4
D gene: -
clone size: few
CDR3 length: 13

CDR3 DNA: TGTGCCAGCAGAACAGGTGGAAACTATGGCTACACCTTC
CDR3 protein: CASRTGGNYGYTF
V gene: TRBV6-5
J gene: TRBJ1-2
D gene: -
clone size: -
CDR3 length: 13

CDR3 DNA: TGTGCCAGCAGTTTTTCGGACAGGGATAACTATGGCTACACCTTC
CDR3 protein: CASSFSDRDNYGYTF
V gene: TRBV28
J gene: TRBJ1-2
D gene: TRBD1
clone size: -
CDR3 length: 15

CDR3 DNA: TGTGCCAGCAGCTTAGAAGAGGGGGCTGGAGGCTACACCTTC
CDR3 protein: CASSLEEGAGGYTF
V gene: TRBV7-9
J gene: TRBJ1-2
D gene: TRBD1
clone size: few
CDR3 length: 14

CDR3 DNA: TGCAGCGCACGGGACACTGGCCGATACGAGCAGTACTTC
CDR3 protein: CSARDTGRYEQYF
V gene: TRBV29-1
J gene: TRBJ2-7
D gene: -
clone size: -
CDR3 length: 13

CDR3 DNA: TGTGCCAGCAGTGCCGACAGGGGTGACACCGGGGAGCTGTTTTTT
CDR3 protein: CASSADRGDTGELFF
V gene: TRBV27
J gene: TRBJ2-2
D gene: TRBD1
clone size: few
CDR3 length: 15

CDR3 DNA: TGTGCCAGTAGAGTACAGGGGAAGAATGAGCAGTTCTTC
CDR3 protein: CASRVQGKNEQFF
V gene: TRBV19
J gene: TRBJ2-1
D gene: TRBD1
clone size: -
CDR3 length: 13

CDR3 DNA: TGTGCCAGCAACCCCCTCGCAGGGAGAGGGGAGACCCAGTACTTC
CDR3 protein: CASNPLAGRGETQYF
V gene: TRBV2
J gene: TRBJ2-5
D gene: -
clone size: once
CDR3 length: 15

CDR3 DNA: TGTGCCAGCAGCGAAATTGACAGGGGAGATTACGAGCAGTACTTC
CDR3 protein: CASSEIDRGDYEQYF
V gene: TRBV7-6
J gene: TRBJ2-7
D gene: TRBD1
clone size: -
CDR3 length: 15

CDR3 DNA: TGTGCCAGCAGCAAATCGGGCCAAAGAGCGGGAGTTGTGGAGACCCAGTACTTC
CDR3 protein: CASSKSGQRAGVVETQYF
V gene: TRBV21-1
J gene: TRBJ2-5
D gene: -
clone size: -
CDR3 length: 18

CDR3 DNA: TGTGCCAGCAGCCTCCCGCTACAACGTGAGGAGGGGAATGAGCAGTTCTTC
CDR3 protein: CASSLPLQREEGNEQFF
V gene: TRBV7-2
J gene: TRBJ2-1
D gene: -
clone size: -
CDR3 length: 17

CDR3 DNA: TGTGCCAGCGGGCCCGGACAGGGGGCTTCCTACGAGCAGTACTTC
CDR3 protein: CASGPGQGASYEQYF
V gene: TRBV21-1
J gene: TRBJ2-7
D gene: -
clone size: few
CDR3 length: 15